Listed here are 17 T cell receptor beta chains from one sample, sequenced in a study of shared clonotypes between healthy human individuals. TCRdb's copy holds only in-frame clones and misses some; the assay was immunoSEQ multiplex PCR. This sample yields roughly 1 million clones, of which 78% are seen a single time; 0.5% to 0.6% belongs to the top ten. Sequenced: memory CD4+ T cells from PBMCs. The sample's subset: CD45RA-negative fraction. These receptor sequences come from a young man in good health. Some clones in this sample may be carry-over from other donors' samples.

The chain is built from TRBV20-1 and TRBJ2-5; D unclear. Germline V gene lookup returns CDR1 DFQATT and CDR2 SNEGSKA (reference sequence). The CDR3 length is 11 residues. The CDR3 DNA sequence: TGCACCTCTAGGTTCCGGGAGACCCAGTACTTC. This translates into CTSRFRETQYF.

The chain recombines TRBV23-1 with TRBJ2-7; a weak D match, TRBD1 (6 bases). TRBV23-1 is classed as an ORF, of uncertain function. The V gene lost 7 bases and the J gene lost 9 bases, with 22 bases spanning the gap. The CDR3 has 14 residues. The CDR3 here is CASNNRDNLTVQYF. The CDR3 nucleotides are TGCGCCAGCAACAACAGGGACAACCTAACGGTGCAGTACTTC.

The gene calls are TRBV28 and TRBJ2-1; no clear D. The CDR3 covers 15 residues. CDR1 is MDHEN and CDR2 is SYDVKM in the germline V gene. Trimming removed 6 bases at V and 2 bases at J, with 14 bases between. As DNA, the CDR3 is TGTGCCAGCAGCACCTCTCCGGGCCCCTACAATGAGCAGTTCTTC. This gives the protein CASSTSPGPYNEQFF.

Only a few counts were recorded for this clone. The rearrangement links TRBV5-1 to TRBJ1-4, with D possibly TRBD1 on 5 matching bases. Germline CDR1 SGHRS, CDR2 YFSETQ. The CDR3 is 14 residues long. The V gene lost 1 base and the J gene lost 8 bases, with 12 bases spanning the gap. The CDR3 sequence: CASSLYGGTEKLFF. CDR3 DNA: TGCGCCAGCAGCTTGTATGGGGGAACCGAAAAACTGTTTTTT.

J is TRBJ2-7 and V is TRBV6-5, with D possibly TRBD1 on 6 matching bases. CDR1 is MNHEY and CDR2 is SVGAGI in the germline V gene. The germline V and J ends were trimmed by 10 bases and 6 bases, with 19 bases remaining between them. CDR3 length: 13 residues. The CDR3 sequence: CAILDSRGGEQYF. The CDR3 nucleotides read TGTGCCATCTTGGACAGCCGAGGAGGCGAGCAGTACTTC.

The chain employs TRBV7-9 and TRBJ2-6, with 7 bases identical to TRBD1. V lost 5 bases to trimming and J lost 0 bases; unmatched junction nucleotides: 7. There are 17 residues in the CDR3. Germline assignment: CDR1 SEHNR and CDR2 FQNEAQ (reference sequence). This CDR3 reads CASSRRQGLSGANVLTF. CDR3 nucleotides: TGTGCCAGCAGCCGAAGACAGGGCCTCTCTGGGGCCAACGTCCTGACTTTC.

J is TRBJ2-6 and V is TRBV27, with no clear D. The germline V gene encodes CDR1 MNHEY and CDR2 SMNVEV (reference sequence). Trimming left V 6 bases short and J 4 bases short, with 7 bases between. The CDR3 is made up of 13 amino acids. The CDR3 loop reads CASRPVGANVLTF. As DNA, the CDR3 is TGTGCCAGCAGGCCGGTGGGGGCCAACGTCCTGACTTTC. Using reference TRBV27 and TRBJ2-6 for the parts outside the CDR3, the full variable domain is EAQVTQNPRYLITVTGKKLTVTCSQNMNHEYMSWYRQDPGLGLRQIYYSMNVEVTDKGDVPEGYKVSRKEKRNFPLILESPSPNQTSLYFCASRPVGANVLTFGAGSRLTVL.

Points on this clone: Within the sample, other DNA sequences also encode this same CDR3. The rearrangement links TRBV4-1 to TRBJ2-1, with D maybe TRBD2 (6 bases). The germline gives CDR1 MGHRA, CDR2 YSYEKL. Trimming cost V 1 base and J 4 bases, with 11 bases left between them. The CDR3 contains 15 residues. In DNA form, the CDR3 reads TGCGCCAGCAGCCAAGGGTTAGCGGATTACAATGAGCAGTTCTTC. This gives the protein CASSQGLADYNEQFF.

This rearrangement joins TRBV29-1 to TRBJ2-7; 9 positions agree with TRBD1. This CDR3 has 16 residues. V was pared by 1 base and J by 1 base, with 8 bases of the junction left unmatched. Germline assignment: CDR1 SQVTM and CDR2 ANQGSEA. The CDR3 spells CSVEGDPGQGSYEQYF. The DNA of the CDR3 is TGCAGCGTTGAAGGAGACCCGGGACAGGGTTCCTACGAGCAGTACTTC.

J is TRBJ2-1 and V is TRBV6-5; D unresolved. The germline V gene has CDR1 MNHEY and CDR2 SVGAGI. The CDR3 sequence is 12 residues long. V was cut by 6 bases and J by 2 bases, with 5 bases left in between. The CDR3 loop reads CASSTAYNEQFF. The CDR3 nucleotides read TGTGCCAGCAGCACAGCCTACAATGAGCAGTTCTTC.

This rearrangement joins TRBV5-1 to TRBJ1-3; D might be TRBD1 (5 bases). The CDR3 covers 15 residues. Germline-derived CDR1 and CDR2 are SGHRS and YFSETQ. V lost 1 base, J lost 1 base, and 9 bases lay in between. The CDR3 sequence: CASSLNGGSGNTIYF. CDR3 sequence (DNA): TGCGCCAGCAGCTTGAACGGGGGTTCTGGAAACACCATATATTTT.

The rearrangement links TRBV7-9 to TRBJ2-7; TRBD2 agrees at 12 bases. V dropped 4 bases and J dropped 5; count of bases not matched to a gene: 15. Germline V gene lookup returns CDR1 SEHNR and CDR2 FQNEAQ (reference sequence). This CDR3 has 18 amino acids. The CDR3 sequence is CASSSIPYRLAGANEQYF. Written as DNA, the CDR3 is TGTGCCAGCAGCTCTATTCCCTACCGACTAGCGGGAGCCAACGAGCAGTACTTC.

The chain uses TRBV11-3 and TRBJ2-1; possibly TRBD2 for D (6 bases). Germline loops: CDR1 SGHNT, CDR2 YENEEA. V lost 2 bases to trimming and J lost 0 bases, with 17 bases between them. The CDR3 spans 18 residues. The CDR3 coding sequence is TGTGCCAGCAGCTTATCGTTTTTGGCGGGAAGCTCCTACAATGAGCAGTTCTTC. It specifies CASSLSFLAGSSYNEQFF. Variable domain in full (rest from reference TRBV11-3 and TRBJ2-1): EAGVVQSPRYKIIEKKQPVAFWCNPISGHNTLYWYLQNLGQGPELLIRYENEEAVDDSQLPKDRFSAERLKGVDSTLKIQPAELGDSAVYLCASSLSFLAGSSYNEQFFGPGTRLTVL.

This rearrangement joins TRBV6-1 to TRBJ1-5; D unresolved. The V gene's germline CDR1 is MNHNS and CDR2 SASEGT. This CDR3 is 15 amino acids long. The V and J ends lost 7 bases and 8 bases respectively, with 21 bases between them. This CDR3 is CASTRTDPAREPQHF. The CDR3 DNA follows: TGTGCCAGCACCAGGACGGATCCCGCACGGGAGCCCCAGCATTTT.

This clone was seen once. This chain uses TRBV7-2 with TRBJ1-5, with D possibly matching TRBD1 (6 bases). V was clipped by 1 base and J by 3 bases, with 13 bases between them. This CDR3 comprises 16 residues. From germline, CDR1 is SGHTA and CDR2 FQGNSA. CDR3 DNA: TGTGCCAGCAGCTTAGAAGCACAGGGCAACAATCAGCCCCAGCATTTT. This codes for CASSLEAQGNNQPQHF.

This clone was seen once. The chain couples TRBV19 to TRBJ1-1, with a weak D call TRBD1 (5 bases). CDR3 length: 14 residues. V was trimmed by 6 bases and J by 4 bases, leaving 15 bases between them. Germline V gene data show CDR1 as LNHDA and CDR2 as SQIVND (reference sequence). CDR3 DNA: TGTGCCAGTAGGCTGAGGGGCCCGGCCACTGAAGCTTTCTTT. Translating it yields CASRLRGPATEAFF.

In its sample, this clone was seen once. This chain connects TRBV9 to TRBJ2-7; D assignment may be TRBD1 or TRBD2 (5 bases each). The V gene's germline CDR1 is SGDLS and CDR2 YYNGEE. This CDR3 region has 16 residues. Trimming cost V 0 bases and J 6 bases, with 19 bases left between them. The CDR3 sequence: CASSVAGTGTFTEQYF. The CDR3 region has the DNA TGTGCCAGCAGCGTAGCAGGAACCGGGACCTTCACCGAGCAGTACTTC. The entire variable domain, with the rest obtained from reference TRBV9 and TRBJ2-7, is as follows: DSGVTQTPKHLITATGQRVTLRCSPRSGDLSVYWYQQSLDQGLQFLIQYYNGEERAKGNILERFSAQQFPDLHSELNLSSLELGDSALYFCASSVAGTGTFTEQYFGPGTRLTVT.